A selection of T cell receptor beta chains follows, all from one sample in a study of pediatric ulcerative colitis. Sequenced by immunoSEQ multiplex PCR; TCRdb stores in-frame clones only, minus some. The table has approximately 40,000 clones, over 70% seen once. Sequencing input: gut tissue. These receptors all stem from a boy between 10 and 17 years old with severe ulcerative colitis. Both conserved end residues are part of each CDR3.

j_call,v_call,cdr3_aa
TRBJ2-5,TRBV6-5,CASSWGLVGGQETQYF
TRBJ2-1,TRBV5-4,CASSLSTSPVNEQFF
TRBJ1-2,TRBV7-9,CASSLDRAANYGYTF
TRBJ1-1,TRBV28,CASSFRQENTEAFF
TRBJ2-7,TRBV15,CATSRDLHEQYF
TRBJ2-1,TRBV5-4,CASSFLEGDRQFF
TRBJ2-7,TRBV27,CASSLSVTGAYEQYF
TRBJ2-3,TRBV30,CAWRSGGQVTDTQYF
TRBJ2-5,TRBV5-6,CASSPVGEQETQYF
TRBJ2-1,TRBV7-9,CASSLNPLTYNEQFF
TRBJ1-1,TRBV7-9,CASSYTGQWDTEAFF
TRBJ2-3,TRBV20-1,CSATRRDTQYF